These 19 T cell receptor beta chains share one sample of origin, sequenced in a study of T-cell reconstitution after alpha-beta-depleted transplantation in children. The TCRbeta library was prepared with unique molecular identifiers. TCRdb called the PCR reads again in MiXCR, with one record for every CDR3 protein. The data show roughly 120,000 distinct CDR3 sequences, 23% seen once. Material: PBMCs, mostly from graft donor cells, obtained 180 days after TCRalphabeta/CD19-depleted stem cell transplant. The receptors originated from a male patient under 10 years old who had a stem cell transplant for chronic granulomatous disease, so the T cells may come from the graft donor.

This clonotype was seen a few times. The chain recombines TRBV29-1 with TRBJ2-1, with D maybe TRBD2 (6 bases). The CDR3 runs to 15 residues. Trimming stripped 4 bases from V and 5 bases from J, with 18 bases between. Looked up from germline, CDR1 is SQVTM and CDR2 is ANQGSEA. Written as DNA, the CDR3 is TGCAGCGTTGTGCACAGCGGGCCTTTCCACAATGAGCAGTTCTTC. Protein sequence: CSVVHSGPFHNEQFF.

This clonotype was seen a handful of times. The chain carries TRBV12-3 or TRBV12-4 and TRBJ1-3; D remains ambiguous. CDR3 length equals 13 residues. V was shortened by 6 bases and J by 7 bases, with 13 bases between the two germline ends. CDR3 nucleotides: TGTGCCAGCAGACTGGCCCGCCTTAACACCATATATTTT. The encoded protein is CASRLARLNTIYF.

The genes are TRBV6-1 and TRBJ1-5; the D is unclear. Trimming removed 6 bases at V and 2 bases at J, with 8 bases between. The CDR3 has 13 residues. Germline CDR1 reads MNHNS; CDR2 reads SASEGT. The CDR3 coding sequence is TGTGCCAGCAGCCGCGCACGCAATCAGCCCCAGCATTTT. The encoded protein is CASSRARNQPQHF.

CDR3: CASSFAAKGQETQYF. DNA of the CDR3: TGCGCCAGCAGCTTTGCAGCCAAAGGACAGGAGACCCAGTACTTC. This chain joins TRBV5-1 and TRBJ2-5, with D possibly being TRBD1 (6 bases). The germline CDR1 and CDR2 sequences are SGHRS and YFSETQ. The CDR3 covers 15 residues. Trimming shortened V by 2 bases and J by 5 bases, and 16 bases separated the two germline ends.

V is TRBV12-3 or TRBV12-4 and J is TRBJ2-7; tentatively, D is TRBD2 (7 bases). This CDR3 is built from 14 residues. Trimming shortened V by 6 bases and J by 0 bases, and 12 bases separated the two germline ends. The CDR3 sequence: CASRAGHSSYEQYF. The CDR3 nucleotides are TGTGCCAGCAGAGCGGGACACAGCTCCTACGAGCAGTACTTC.

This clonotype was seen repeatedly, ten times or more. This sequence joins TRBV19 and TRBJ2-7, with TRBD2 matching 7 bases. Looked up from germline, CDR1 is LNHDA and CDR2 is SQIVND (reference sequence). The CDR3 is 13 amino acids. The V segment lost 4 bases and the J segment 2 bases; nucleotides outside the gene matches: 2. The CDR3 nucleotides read TGTGCCAGTAGTAGCGGGAGTCCCTACGAGCAGTACTTC. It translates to CASSSGSPYEQYF. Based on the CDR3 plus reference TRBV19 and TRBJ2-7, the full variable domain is DGGITQSPKYLFRKEGQNVTLSCEQNLNHDAMYWYRQDPGQGLRLIYYSQIVNDFQKGDIAEGYSVSREKKESFPLTVTSAQKNPTAFYLCASSSGSPYEQYFGPGTRLTVT.

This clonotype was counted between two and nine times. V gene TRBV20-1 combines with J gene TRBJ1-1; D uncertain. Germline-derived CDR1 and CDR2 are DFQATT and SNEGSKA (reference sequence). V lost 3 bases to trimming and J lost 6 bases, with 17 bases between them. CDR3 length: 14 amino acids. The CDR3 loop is CSASGGRALAEAFF. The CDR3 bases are TGCAGTGCTAGTGGTGGTCGTGCCTTAGCTGAAGCTTTCTTT.

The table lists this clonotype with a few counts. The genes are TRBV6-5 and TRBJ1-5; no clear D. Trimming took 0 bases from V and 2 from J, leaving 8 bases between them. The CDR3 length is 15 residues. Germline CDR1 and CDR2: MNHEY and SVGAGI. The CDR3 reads CASSYSSLGNQPQHF. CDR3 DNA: TGTGCCAGCAGTTACTCGTCCCTTGGCAATCAGCCCCAGCATTTT.

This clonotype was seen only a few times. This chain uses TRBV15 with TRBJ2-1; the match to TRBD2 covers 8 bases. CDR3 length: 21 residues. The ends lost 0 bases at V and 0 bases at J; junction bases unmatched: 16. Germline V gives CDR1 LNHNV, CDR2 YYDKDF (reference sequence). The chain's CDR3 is CATSRDRGRRGALNSYNEQFF. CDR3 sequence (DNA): TGTGCCACCAGCAGAGATCGGGGGCGGCGGGGGGCTCTGAACTCCTACAATGAGCAGTTCTTC.

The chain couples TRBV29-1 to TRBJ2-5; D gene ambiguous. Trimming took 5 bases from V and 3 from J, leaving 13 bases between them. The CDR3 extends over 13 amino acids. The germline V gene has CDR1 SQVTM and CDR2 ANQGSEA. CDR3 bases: TGCAGCGTTTTCGTCGGACGTAAAGAGACCCAGTACTTC. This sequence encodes CSVFVGRKETQYF.

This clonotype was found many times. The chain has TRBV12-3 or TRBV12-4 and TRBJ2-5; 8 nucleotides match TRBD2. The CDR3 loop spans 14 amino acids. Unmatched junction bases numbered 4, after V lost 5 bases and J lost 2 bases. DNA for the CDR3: TGTGCCAGCAGTGCTAGCGGGTCTCAAGAGACCCAGTACTTC. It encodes CASSASGSQETQYF.

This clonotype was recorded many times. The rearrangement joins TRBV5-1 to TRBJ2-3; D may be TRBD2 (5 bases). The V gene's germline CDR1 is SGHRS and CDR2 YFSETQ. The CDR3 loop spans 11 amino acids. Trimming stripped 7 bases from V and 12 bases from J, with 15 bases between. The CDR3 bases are TGCGCCAGCGCCACGGACTTAACCCAGTATTTT. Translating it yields CASATDLTQYF.

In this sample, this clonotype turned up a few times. In DNA, the CDR3 is TGCGCCAGCAGCTTGTTCATCATTCACAATGAGCAGTTCTTC. It yields the protein CASSLFIIHNEQFF. The rearrangement uses TRBV5-1 and TRBJ2-1; D unresolved. The CDR3 covers 14 residues. Trimming took off 1 base at V and 5 bases at J, with 10 bases between the two ends. Per the germline V gene, CDR1 is SGHRS and CDR2 is YFSETQ.

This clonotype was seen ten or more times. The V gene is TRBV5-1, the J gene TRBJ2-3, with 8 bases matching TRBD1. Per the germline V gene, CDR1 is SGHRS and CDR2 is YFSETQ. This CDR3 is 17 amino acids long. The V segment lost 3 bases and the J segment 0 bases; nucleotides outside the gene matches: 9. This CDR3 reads CASSSQPGTGSTDTQYF. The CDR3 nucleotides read TGCGCCAGCAGCTCCCAACCCGGGACAGGCAGCACAGATACGCAGTATTTT.

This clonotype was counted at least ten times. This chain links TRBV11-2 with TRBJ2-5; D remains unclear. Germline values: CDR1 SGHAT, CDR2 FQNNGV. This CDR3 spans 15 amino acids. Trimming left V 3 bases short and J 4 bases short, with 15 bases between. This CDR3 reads CASSLSAFSRETQYF. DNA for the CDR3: TGTGCCAGCAGCTTGTCAGCCTTTAGTAGAGAGACCCAGTACTTC.

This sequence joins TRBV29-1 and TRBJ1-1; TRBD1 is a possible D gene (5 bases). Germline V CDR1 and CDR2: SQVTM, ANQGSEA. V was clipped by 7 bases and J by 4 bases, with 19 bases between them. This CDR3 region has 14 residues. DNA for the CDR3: TGCAGCGGCGGATTCGGGGGATTGAGCACTGAAGCTTTCTTT. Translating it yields CSGGFGGLSTEAFF.

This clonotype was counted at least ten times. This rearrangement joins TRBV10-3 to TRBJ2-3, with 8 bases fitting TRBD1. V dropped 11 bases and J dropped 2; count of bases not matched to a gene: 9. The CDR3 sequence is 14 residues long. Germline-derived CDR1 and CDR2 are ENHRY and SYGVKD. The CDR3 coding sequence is TGTGCCGGGCGACAGGGGTTAGACACAGATACGCAGTATTTT. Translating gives CAGRQGLDTDTQYF.

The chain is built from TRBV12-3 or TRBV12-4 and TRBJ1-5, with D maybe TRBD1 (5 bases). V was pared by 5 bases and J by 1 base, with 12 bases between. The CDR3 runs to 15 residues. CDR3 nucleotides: TGTGCCAGCAGTGCCCCCCGGGACAGCAATCAGCCCCAGCATTTT. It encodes CASSAPRDSNQPQHF.

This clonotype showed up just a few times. CDR3 sequence reads: CATSERTSPEGTGGNEQFF. CDR3 in DNA: TGTGCCACCAGTGAGAGGACTAGCCCAGAGGGGACCGGGGGCAATGAGCAGTTCTTC. The chain is built from TRBV24-1 and TRBJ2-1, with 8 bases aligning to TRBD2. Germline lookup yields CDR1 KGHDR and CDR2 SFDVKD. The junction had 19 bases not matched to a gene; V was cut back by 4 bases and J by 6 bases. The length of the CDR3 is 19 residues.